This TCR beta chain was captured by sequencing in a study of beta chain features in type 1 diabetes. Study-level results: Moderately but significantly shorter TCRB CDR3s were found in Type 1 diabetes patients in all four CD4+ subsets. In the patient group, naive, central memory and Treg TCRB repertoires seemed more alike than in the healthy donor group.

On this clone: Its antigen is unknown.

The investigators reverse transcribed all of the isolated RNA, so they sequenced expressed TCRB transcripts. The repertoire was sequenced with immunoSEQ multiplex PCR; TCRdb's copy has only in-frame clones and lacks some. The sample includes roughly 310,000 clones, approximately 9.9% seen only once; the top ten take approximately 0.016%. The CDR3 consists of 13 residues. V was clipped by 0 bases and J by 7 bases, with 11 bases between them. Germline values: CDR1 SGHNT, CDR2 YYREEE (reference sequence). The sample comprised naive CD4+ T cells from blood. The receptor was derived from a woman aged 30 to 39 in good health. This chain links TRBV5-4 with TRBJ2-7; D is ambiguous. CDR3 nucleotides: TGTGCCAGCAGCTTGGACCTGTCGAGGGAGCAGTACTTC. Its translation: CASSLDLSREQYF.